This TCR beta chain was profiled in a study of blood T cell repertoires in COVID-19. Study at large: Sites across the United States, Italy and Spain contributed samples from acute and convalescent COVID-19. PBMCs, B-cell-depleted T cells, or T cells were the source of the cDNA or gDNA that made up the material.

Source study methods: Using reference gene primer amplification, nucleated cell counts were estimated. Sequenced by immunoSEQ multiplex PCR; TCRdb stores in-frame clones only, minus some. The V and J calls and clone size were taken over from that table, and D and trimming were inferred from the DNA. Of around 270,000 clones in the sample, approximately 87% were seen once. CDR3 length: 15 amino acids. V shed 6 bases, J shed 3 bases, and the junction held 8 bases outside the gene matches. From germline, CDR1 is WSHSY and CDR2 SAAADI. Sequencing input: peripheral blood. The chain has TRBV10-2 and TRBJ2-7; TRBD2 aligns across 10 bases. This sequence originates from a woman between 50 and 59 years old with acute or convalescent COVID-19. The CDR3 DNA reads as TGCGCCAGCAGGGCGCCTAGCGGGGGACGCTACGAGCAGTACTTC. Residues: CASRAPSGGRYEQYF.